The clone carrying this T cell receptor (beta chain) was seen at least ten times. Its antigen is currently unknown. This entry belongs to a study of response to subunit inactivated influenza vaccine. Study-level points and caveats: Each seasonal influenza vaccination, the authors suggested, recruits few new T cells.

TCRdb ran MiXCR on the RT-PCR reads and lists one entry per CDR3 protein. Of hundreds of thousands of distinct CDR3 sequences listed, about 15% are singletons. The starting material was CD4+ T cells sorted from PBMCs, obtained around 25 months after vaccination. The TCR comes from a man aged 50 to 69 who received an inactivated influenza vaccine.

The DNA for the CDR3 is TGTGCCAGCAGGCCGGAGAGCTTGAACACCGGGGAGCTGTTTTTT. It encodes CASRPESLNTGELFF. The chain carries TRBV7-2 and TRBJ2-2; D call uncertain. Germline values: CDR1 SGHTA, CDR2 FQGNSA. Between the trimmed V and J ends, which lost 6 bases and 1 base, there was a span of 12 bases. The CDR3 runs 15 residues.